This T cell receptor (beta chain) was sequenced in a study of blood T cell repertoires in COVID-19. Whole-study context: In each case, the material was cDNA or gDNA derived from T cells, B-cell-depleted T cells, or PBMCs.

Enrollees, about 18 to 89 years old, lived in around 23 US areas. Germline V CDR1 and CDR2: LNHDA, SQIVND (reference sequence). V lost 4 bases, J lost 7 bases, and 13 bases lay in between. The CDR3 loop spans 13 amino acids. Per the study methods: Quantification of nucleated cells was approximated via reference gene primer amplification. Only in-frame clones appear in the TCRdb table, and some are missing; sequencing was by immunoSEQ multiplex PCR. V and J calls plus clone size are reproduced from that table; the DNA served to infer D and trimming. The data contain 120,000 to 150,000 clones, 84% of them seen just once; the ten biggest clones take up about 5.5%.

This sequence joins TRBV19 and TRBJ1-2, with D possibly TRBD1 on 5 matching bases. The sample comprised PBMCs or T cells enriched from blood (not recorded which). The clonotype comes from a man aged 40-49 years with acute COVID-19. This CDR3 is CASSTGQGGGYTF. The CDR3 DNA sequence: TGTGCCAGTAGTACTGGGCAGGGTGGTGGCTACACCTTC.